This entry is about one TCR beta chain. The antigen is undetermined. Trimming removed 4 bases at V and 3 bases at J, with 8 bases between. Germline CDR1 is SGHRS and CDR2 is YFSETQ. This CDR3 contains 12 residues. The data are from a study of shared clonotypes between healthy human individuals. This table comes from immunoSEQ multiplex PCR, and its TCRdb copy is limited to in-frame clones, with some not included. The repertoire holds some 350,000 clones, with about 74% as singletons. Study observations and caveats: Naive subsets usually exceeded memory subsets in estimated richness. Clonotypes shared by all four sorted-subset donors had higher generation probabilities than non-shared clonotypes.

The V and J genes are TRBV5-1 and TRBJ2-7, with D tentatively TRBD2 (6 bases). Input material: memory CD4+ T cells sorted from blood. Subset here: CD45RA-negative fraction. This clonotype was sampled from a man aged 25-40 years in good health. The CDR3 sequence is CASSAEGYEQYF. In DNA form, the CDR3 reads TGCGCCAGCAGCGCGGAGGGCTACGAGCAGTACTTC.